A selection of T cell receptor beta chains follows, all from one sample in a study of shared clonotypes between healthy human individuals. Sequenced by immunoSEQ multiplex PCR; TCRdb stores in-frame clones only, minus some. Of around 1.9 million clones listed, approximately 94% are singletons. The source material was naive CD8+ T cells from PBMCs. The receptors originated from a man aged 18 to 30 in good health. Some clones in this sample may be carry-over from other donors' samples. Both conserved end residues are part of each CDR3. A D gene is named only where the DNA matches it firmly. Some rows have no size entry. The others give once, few or many, or a class for an expanded clone.

V	D	length	J	size	DNA	CDR3
TRBV7-9	.	12	TRBJ1-2	.	TGTGCCAGCAGACTAGACAACTATGGCTACACCTTC	CASRLDNYGYTF
TRBV27	.	14	TRBJ1-5	.	TGTGCCAGCAGTTTATATCCGGTTGTCCAGCCCCAGCATTTT	CASSLYPVVQPQHF
TRBV28	TRBD2	15	TRBJ2-3	.	TGTGCCAGCAGCCCGACTAGCGGGAGCACAGATACGCAGTATTTT	CASSPTSGSTDTQYF
TRBV11-2	.	11	TRBJ2-2	.	TGTGCCAGCAGCCTTAGCGGGGAGCTGTTTTTT	CASSLSGELFF
TRBV27	.	18	TRBJ2-2	.	TGTGCCAGCAGCCCTAGAATGCGGTCCCCGGATTGGGGCGGGGAGCTGTTTTTT	CASSPRMRSPDWGGELFF
TRBV27	.	16	TRBJ1-1	.	TGTGCCAGCAGTTTGCGTACAGGGCCTTCCGACACTGAAGCTTTCTTT	CASSLRTGPSDTEAFF
TRBV6-1	.	13	TRBJ2-7	.	TGTGCCAGCAGGCGCGGAAGCTCCTACGAGCAGTACTTC	CASRRGSSYEQYF
TRBV28	.	14	TRBJ1-3	.	TGTGCCAGCAGTTTCCAGGGGTCCGGAAACACCATATATTTT	CASSFQGSGNTIYF
TRBV29-1	TRBD1	18	TRBJ2-6	.	TGCAGCGTCTATGGAAGGGACAGCGGAGCCTCTGGGGCCAACGTCCTGACTTTC	CSVYGRDSGASGANVLTF
TRBV14	TRBD2	14	TRBJ2-3	.	TGTGCCAGCAGGAGACTAGCGGAGACAGATACGCAGTATTTT	CASRRLAETDTQYF
TRBV2	TRBD2	15	TRBJ2-1	.	TGTGCCATCGGACTAGCGGAGATCACATACAATGAGCAGTTCTTC	CAIGLAEITYNEQFF
TRBV7-9	TRBD2	18	TRBJ2-3	.	TGTGCCAGCAGCGCCTCCGGGACTAGCGTATCTAGCACAGATACGCAGTATTTT	CASSASGTSVSSTDTQYF
TRBV5-1	TRBD2	18	TRBJ2-1	.	TGCGCCAGCAGCTTGGCCGGGACTAGCCGGGCGGTGAACAATGAGCAGTTCTTC	CASSLAGTSRAVNNEQFF
TRBV28	TRBD2	14	TRBJ2-7	.	TGTGCCAGCAGTTTTTTTTCGGGAGGCGACGAGCAGTACTTC	CASSFFSGGDEQYF
TRBV19	TRBD1	13	TRBJ1-1	few	TGTGCCAGTATCTACAGGGGAGCCACTGAAGCTTTCTTT	CASIYRGATEAFF
TRBV9	.	15	TRBJ2-7	once	TGTGCCAGCAGCGTAGGCGGGAACAAGGGGTACGAGCAGTACTTC	CASSVGGNKGYEQYF
TRBV9	TRBD2	16	TRBJ2-5	.	TGTGCCAGCAGCGTAGGGGGTAGCGGGACCCAAGAGACCCAGTACTTC	CASSVGGSGTQETQYF
TRBV14	TRBD2	16	TRBJ2-2	.	TGTGCCAGCAGCCATCTTCCTGGACTAGCGGGAGGAGAGCTGTTTTTT	CASSHLPGLAGGELFF
TRBV2	TRBD2	17	TRBJ2-7	.	TGTGCCAGCAGTGAAACCCAGGGCGCGATGGGACTAGCGGAGCAGTACTTC	CASSETQGAMGLAEQYF
TRBV27	.	14	TRBJ2-7	.	TGTGCCAGCAGTTTATATGCAGAGGACTACGAGCAGTACTTC	CASSLYAEDYEQYF
TRBV7-9	.	14	TRBJ2-2	few	TGTGCCAGCAGCTTCCTCAGGAACACCGGGGAGCTGTTTTTT	CASSFLRNTGELFF
TRBV7-8	TRBD2	17	TRBJ2-1	.	TGTGCCAGCAGCCAGGGACTAGCGGGAGGGGTCTACAATGAGCAGTTCTTC	CASSQGLAGGVYNEQFF